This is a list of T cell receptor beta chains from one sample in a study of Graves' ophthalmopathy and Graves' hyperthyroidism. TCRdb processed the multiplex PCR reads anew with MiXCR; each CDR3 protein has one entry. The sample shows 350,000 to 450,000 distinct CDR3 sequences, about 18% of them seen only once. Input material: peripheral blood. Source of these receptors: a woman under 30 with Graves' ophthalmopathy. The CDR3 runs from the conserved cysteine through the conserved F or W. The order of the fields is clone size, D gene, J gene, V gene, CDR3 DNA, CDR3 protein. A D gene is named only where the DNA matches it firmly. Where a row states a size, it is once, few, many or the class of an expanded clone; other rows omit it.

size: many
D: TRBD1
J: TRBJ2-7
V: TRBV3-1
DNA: TGTGCCAGCAGCGCCCTGCGGGACAGGGAGGACGAGCAGTACTTC
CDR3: CASSALRDREDEQYF

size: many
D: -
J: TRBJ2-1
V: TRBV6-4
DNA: TGTGCCAGCAGTTACGGAAAACCGGGCAATGAGCAGTTCTTC
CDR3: CASSYGKPGNEQFF

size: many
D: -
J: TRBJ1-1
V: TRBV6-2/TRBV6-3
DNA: TGTGCCAGCAGTTACTCGACTGGAGGTAGGCTACACACTGAAGCTTTCTTT
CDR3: CASSYSTGGRLHTEAFF

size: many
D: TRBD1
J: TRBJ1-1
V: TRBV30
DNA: TGTGCCTGCCGGGACAGGTACACTGAAGCTTTCTTT
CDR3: CACRDRYTEAFF

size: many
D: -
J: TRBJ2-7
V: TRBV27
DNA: TGTGCCAGCAGTAACACCGGGAGTCCCCCCTACGAGCAGTACTTC
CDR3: CASSNTGSPPYEQYF

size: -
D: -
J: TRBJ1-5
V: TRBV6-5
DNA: TGTGCCAGCAGTTTCACGGGGTCCGGACAGCCCCAGCATTTT
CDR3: CASSFTGSGQPQHF

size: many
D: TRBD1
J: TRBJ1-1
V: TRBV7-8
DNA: TGTGCCAGCAGCTCATACCGTCCCGGGACAGGGAGGAGTGAAGCTTTCTTT
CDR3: CASSSYRPGTGRSEAFF

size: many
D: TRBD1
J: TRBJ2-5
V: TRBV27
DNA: TGTGCCAGCAGTTCCCCGGACAGGGGGCTGGAGACCCAGTACTTC
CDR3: CASSSPDRGLETQYF

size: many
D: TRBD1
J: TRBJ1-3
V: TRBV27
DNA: TGTGCCAGCAGAGGACAGGGAGTTCTCTCTGGAAACACCATATATTTT
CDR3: CASRGQGVLSGNTIYF

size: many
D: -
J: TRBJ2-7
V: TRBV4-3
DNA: TGCGCCAGCAGCCAAGGGAGGGTCCTGGGGGAGCAGTACTTC
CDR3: CASSQGRVLGEQYF

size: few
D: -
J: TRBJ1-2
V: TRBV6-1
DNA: TGTGCCAGCTTGGCGGCTCCACAGTATGGCTACACCTTC
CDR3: CASLAAPQYGYTF

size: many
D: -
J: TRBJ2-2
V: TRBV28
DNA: TGTGCCAGCAGTTTCTCCCCCGGCGGCGGCACCGGGGAGCTGTTTTTT
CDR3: CASSFSPGGGTGELFF

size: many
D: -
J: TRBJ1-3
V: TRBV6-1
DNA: TGTGCTACGCGCACAGCCTCTGGAAACACCATATATTTT
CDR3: CATRTASGNTIYF

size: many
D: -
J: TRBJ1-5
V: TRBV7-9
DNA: TGTGCCAGCAGCCCGGATGCTAGCAATCAGCCCCAGCATTTT
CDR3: CASSPDASNQPQHF

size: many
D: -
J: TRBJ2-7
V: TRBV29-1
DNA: TGCAGCGTTTTGTCGGGGCTCGGGAATCCCTACGAGCAGTACTTC
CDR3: CSVLSGLGNPYEQYF

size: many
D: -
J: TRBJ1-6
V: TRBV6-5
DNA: TGTGCCAGCAGTTACAGGGGCAGCAAAGGCTCACCCCTCCACTTT
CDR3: CASSYRGSKGSPLHF

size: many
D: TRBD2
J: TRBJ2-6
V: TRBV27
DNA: TGTGCCAGCCCTAATAAAAGGGGAGGGGATACGGCTGGGGCCAACGTCCTGACTTTC
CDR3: CASPNKRGGDTAGANVLTF

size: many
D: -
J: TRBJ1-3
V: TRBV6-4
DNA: TGTGCCAGCAGTGTGGGATATCGAAACACCATATATTTT
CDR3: CASSVGYRNTIYF

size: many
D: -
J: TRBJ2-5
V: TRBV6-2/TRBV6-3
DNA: TGTGCCAGCAGTTACAGGCTGGGAGAGACCCAGTACTTC
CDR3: CASSYRLGETQYF

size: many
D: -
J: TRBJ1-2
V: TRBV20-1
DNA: TGCAGTGCTAGAGACGGACTTAACTATGGCTACACCTTC
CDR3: CSARDGLNYGYTF

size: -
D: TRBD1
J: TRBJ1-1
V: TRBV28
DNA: TGTGCCAGCAGCGGTACGACAGGGGGCACTGAAGCTTTCTTT
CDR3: CASSGTTGGTEAFF

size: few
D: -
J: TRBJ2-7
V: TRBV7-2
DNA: TGTGCCAGCAGCAAAGGTACTGAGGGCGAGCAGTACTTC
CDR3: CASSKGTEGEQYF

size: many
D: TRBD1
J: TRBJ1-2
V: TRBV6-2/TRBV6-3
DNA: TGTGCCAGCACCACAGGGGTTGCGGTCAACTATGGCTACACCTTC
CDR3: CASTTGVAVNYGYTF

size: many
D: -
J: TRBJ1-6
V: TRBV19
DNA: TGTGCCAGTAGTATGCGGTCTGGGCAGTTAGCGTCACCCCTCCACTTT
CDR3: CASSMRSGQLASPLHF

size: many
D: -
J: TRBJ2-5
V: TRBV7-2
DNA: TGTGCCAGCAGCTTAGGTATGGCCCAAGAGACCCAGTACTTC
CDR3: CASSLGMAQETQYF

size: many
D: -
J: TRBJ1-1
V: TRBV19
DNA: TGTGCCAGTAGGACCAACGGGGGCCCGAACACTGAAGCTTTCTTT
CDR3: CASRTNGGPNTEAFF

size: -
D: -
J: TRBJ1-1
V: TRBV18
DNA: TGTGCCAGCTCACCACCAGGGTTGTTTCTGGCTTTCTTT
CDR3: CASSPPGLFLAFF

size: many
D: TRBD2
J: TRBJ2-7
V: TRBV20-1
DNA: TGCAGTGCTCCTATAGCGGGAGGAACCTACGAGCAGTACTTC
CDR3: CSAPIAGGTYEQYF

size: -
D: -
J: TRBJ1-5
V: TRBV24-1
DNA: TGTGCCACCGGCCAGGGCGGGGATAGCAATCAGCCCCAGCATTTT
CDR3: CATGQGGDSNQPQHF

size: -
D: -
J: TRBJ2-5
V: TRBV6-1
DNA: TGTGCCAGCAGTGGATTAACAGGGTGGGACCTCGAGACCCAGTACTTC
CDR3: CASSGLTGWDLETQYF

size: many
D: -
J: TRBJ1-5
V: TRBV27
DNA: TGTGCCAGCAGTTTGAGAGGGGGTAGGTTCAATCAGCCCCAGCATTTT
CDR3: CASSLRGGRFNQPQHF

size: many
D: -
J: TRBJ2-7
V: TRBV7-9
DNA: TGTGCCAGCAGCTTAGTCGCAGGACCCTACGAGCAGTACTTC
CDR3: CASSLVAGPYEQYF

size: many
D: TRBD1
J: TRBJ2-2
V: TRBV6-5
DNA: TGTGCCAGCAGTTTCCCCGGGACAGGGGTCACCGGGGAGCTGTTTTTT
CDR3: CASSFPGTGVTGELFF

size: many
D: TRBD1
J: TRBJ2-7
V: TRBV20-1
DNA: TGCAGTGCTAGAGATCTGCAGGGGGCGAGGGAGCAGTACTTC
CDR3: CSARDLQGAREQYF

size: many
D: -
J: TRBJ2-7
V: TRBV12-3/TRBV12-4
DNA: TGTGCCAGCAAGAGGGTCGGGGTATACGAGCAGTACTTC
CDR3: CASKRVGVYEQYF

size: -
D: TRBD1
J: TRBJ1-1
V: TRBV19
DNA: TGTGCCAGTAGTATGAGGTCGGACAGGGAAGCTTTCTTT
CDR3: CASSMRSDREAFF

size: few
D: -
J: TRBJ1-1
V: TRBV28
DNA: TGTGCCAGCAGTTTCCTATCGAACACTGAAGCTTTCTTT
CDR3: CASSFLSNTEAFF

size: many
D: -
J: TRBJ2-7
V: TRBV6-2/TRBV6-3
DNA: TGTGCCAGCGCAGGCCGGCGGGAATCCTACGAGCAGTACTTC
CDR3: CASAGRRESYEQYF

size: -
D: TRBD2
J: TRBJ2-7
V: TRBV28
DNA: TGTGCCAGCAGAAGGACTAGCGGGACGGGATACGAGCAGTACTTC
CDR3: CASRRTSGTGYEQYF

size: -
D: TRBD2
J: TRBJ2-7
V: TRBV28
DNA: TGTGCCAGCTCATCTCTAGCGGATCACTCCTACGAGCAGTACTTC
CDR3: CASSSLADHSYEQYF

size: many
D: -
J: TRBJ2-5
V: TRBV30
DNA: TGTGCCTGGAGTGTGCGCGGGATGTACCAAGAGACCCAGTACTTC
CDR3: CAWSVRGMYQETQYF

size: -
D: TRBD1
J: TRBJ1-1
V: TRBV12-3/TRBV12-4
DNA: TGTGCCAGCAGTACAGGGGGAGTAGCAGAAGCTTTCTTT
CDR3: CASSTGGVAEAFF

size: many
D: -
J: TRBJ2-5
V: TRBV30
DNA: TGTGCCTGGACCTTTGGCTCTCGGGAGACCCAGTACTTC
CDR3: CAWTFGSRETQYF

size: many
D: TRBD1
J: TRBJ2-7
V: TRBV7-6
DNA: TGTGCCAGCAGCCCACCCCGAGGGGGACAGCCTTACGAGCAGTACTTC
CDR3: CASSPPRGGQPYEQYF

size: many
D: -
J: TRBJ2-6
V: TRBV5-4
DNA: TGTGCCAGCAGCTTGGGTACTGGGGCCAACGTCCTGACTTTC
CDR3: CASSLGTGANVLTF

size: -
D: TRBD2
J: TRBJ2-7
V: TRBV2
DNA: TGTGCCAGCAGTGAGGCGGGACTAAGGCAGTACTTC
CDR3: CASSEAGLRQYF

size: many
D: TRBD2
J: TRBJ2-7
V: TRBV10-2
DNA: TGCGCCAGCAGTGGCCTTCTAGCGGGAGCTGGGTACGAGCAGTACTTC
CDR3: CASSGLLAGAGYEQYF

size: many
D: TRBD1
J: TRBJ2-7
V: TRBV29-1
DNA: TGCAGCGTTGGGACAGGGGGCCACGAGCAGTACTTC
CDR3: CSVGTGGHEQYF

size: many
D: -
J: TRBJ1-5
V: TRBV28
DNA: TGTGCCAGCACCATATATGGACAGCCTCCGGCGCCCCAGCATTTT
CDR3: CASTIYGQPPAPQHF

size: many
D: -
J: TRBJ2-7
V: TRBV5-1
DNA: TGCGCCAGCAGCTTGACGGCAAATTTAGGCTACGAGCAGTACTTC
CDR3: CASSLTANLGYEQYF

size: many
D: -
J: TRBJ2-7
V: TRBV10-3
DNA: TGTGCCATCAGTCGTCAGAGCTCCTACGAGCAGTACTTC
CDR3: CAISRQSSYEQYF

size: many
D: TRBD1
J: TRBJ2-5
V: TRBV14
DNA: TGTGCCAGCAGCCTAGGACAGGGATCGAAGGAGACCCAGTACTTC
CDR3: CASSLGQGSKETQYF

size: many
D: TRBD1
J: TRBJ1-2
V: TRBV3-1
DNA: TGTGCCACCAGGGAATTACAGGGGTCTGGCTACACCTTC
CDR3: CATRELQGSGYTF

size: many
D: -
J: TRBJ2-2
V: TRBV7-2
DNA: TGTGCCAGCAGCATCAGACAGTACACCGGGGAGCTGTTTTTT
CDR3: CASSIRQYTGELFF